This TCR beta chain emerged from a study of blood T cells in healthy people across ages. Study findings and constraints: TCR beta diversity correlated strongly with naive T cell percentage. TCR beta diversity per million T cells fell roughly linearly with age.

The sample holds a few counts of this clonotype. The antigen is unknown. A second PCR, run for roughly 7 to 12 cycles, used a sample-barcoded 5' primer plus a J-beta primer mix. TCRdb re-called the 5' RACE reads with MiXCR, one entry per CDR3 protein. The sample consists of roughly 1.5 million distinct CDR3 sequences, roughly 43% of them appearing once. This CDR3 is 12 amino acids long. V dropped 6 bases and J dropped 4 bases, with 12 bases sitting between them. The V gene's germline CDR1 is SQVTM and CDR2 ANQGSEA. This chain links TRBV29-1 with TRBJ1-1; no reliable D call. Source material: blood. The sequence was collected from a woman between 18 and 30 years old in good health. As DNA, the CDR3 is TGCAGCGTCGGAGCGCCCCCCACTGAAGCTTTCTTT. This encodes CSVGAPPTEAFF.